This T cell receptor beta chain was documented in a study of T cells in Graves' hyperthyroidism and ophthalmopathy. A NOSPECS grade of at least 4, a Clinical Activity Score of at least 3 and duration under 3 months were recorded in ophthalmopathy patients. Reasons for excluding patients were uncontrolled infection, other autoimmune disease, pregnancy or lactation. This clonotype has more than one count but fewer than ten. Its specificity is not known. Study results and limitations: In validation, the model predicted ophthalmopathy. These predictions came a median around 5.9 months before onset.

Trimming shortened V by 12 bases and J by 0 bases, and 19 bases separated the two germline ends. This CDR3 spans 15 amino acids. Germline CDR1 reads KGHDR; CDR2 reads SFDVKD. Amplification targeted TCR beta CDR3 regions from RNA transcripts. Using the HTBI primer set, a first-round RT-PCR was run on the TCR CDR3. TCRdb used MiXCR to reprocess the multiplex PCR reads, holding one entry per CDR3 protein. The table includes some 300,000 distinct CDR3 sequences, roughly a fifth detected once. The clonotype originates from a man aged 50-60 years with Graves' ophthalmopathy. Sequencing was carried out using blood. The rearrangement joins TRBV24-1 to TRBJ2-5; D gene uncertain. The CDR3 is CASEASYMYQETQYF. CDR3 in DNA: TGTGCCTCAGAAGCCAGCTATATGTACCAAGAGACCCAGTACTTC.